The rows below give T cell receptor beta chains drawn from one sample of a study of cytomegalovirus exposure and HLA in healthy donors. Data came from immunoSEQ multiplex PCR; TCRdb stores just in-frame clones and leaves some out. Of 110,000 to 150,000 clones listed, roughly 83% are singletons. The specimen was PBMCs. These receptors originate from a man between 35 and 55 years old in good health and CMV-seropositive. Both conserved end residues are part of each CDR3. The D gene is left open where the match is weak. Size is omitted from some rows. Given values are once, few, many or a class for expanded clones.

D gene,V gene,clone size,J gene,CDR3 DNA,CDR3 protein
TRBD2,TRBV7-2,few,TRBJ2-7,TGTGCCAGCAGCCGTAGCGGGGGCTCATACGAGCAGTACTTC,CASSRSGGSYEQYF
.,TRBV30,.,TRBJ2-7,TGTGCCTGGAGTGTTGGGCAGGGCAACGAGCAGTACTTC,CAWSVGQGNEQYF
TRBD1,TRBV7-9,.,TRBJ1-4,TGTGCCAGCAGCTTGACAGGGACCGCGCCTAATGAAAAACTGTTTTTT,CASSLTGTAPNEKLFF
.,TRBV11-2,.,TRBJ2-7,TGTGCCAGCAGCTACAGGGTCGGAGCCAACTACGAGCAGTACTTC,CASSYRVGANYEQYF
.,TRBV7-3,few,TRBJ2-2,TGTGCCAGCAGCTTAAACCGGGACACTACCGGGGAGCTGTTTTTT,CASSLNRDTTGELFF
TRBD1,TRBV4-3,.,TRBJ2-1,TGCGCCAGCAGCCAAGGTTCACGGACAGGGGGTGAGCAGTTCTTC,CASSQGSRTGGEQFF
.,TRBV5-1,.,TRBJ1-1,TGCGCCAGCAGCCTACAGGAACAAAGGGCTGAAGCTTTCTTT,CASSLQEQRAEAFF
.,TRBV20-1,.,TRBJ1-2,TGCAGTGCAAACTCGAACTATGGCTACACCTTC,CSANSNYGYTF
.,TRBV10-3,.,TRBJ1-2,TGTGCCGCCCAGGGCGGCTACTATGGCTACACCTTC,CAAQGGYYGYTF
.,TRBV25-1,.,TRBJ1-2,TGTGCCAGCAGTTCGGAGGCGACTCGCTATGGCTACACCTTC,CASSSEATRYGYTF
TRBD1,TRBV6-5,.,TRBJ1-2,TGTGCCAGCAGTTCGAGGACAGGGGACTATGGCTACACCTTC,CASSSRTGDYGYTF
TRBD1,TRBV9,few,TRBJ1-2,TGTGCCAGCAGCGTAGCGATGGGACAGGGGTATGAAGGTCTGGGTGGCTACACCTTC,CASSVAMGQGYEGLGGYTF
TRBD2,TRBV7-3,.,TRBJ2-3,TGTGCCAGCAGCTCTTCCCTAGCGGGGGGCGGCACAGATACGCAGTATTTT,CASSSSLAGGGTDTQYF
.,TRBV7-9,.,TRBJ2-1,TGTGCCAGCAGCTTATTGGGCGGGACCTACAATGAGCAGTTCTTC,CASSLLGGTYNEQFF
.,TRBV13,once,TRBJ1-5,TGTGCCAGCAGCTTACGTACGGGGGATCAGCCCCAGCATTTT,CASSLRTGDQPQHF
TRBD1,TRBV13,.,TRBJ2-6,TGTGCCAGCAGCCAAAGACGAAGGACAGGGGTCGGAAGGGGGGCCAACGTCCTGACTTTC,CASSQRRRTGVGRGANVLTF
TRBD1,TRBV6-1,few,TRBJ2-1,TGTGCCAGCAGCTCCTGGGACAGGGGACCGGAGCAGTTCTTC,CASSSWDRGPEQFF
.,TRBV12-5,.,TRBJ2-5,TGTGCTAGTGGACGGGATTTGGGGGAGACCCAGTACTTC,CASGRDLGETQYF
.,TRBV30,few,TRBJ1-5,TGTGCCTGGAGTGTACAGGGCGAACAGCCCCAGCATTTT,CAWSVQGEQPQHF
TRBD1,TRBV19,.,TRBJ1-5,TGTGCCAGTAGTCCCGGGACAGGGGACCTTCAGCCCCAGCATTTT,CASSPGTGDLQPQHF
TRBD2,TRBV11-2,.,TRBJ2-5,TGTGCCAGCAGCGCCGGACTAGCGGGGGGGCCAGAGACCCAGTACTTC,CASSAGLAGGPETQYF
TRBD1,TRBV19,.,TRBJ2-4,TGTGCCAGTAGTCGCCGGGACAGACAAAACATTCAGTACTTC,CASSRRDRQNIQYF
.,TRBV7-2,.,TRBJ2-1,TGTGCCAGCAGCTTAGAGGGGGGGCGCTACAATGAGCAGTTCTTC,CASSLEGGRYNEQFF
.,TRBV5-4,.,TRBJ2-3,TGTGCCAGCAGCTTGGCGGGAGTAGATACGCAGTATTTT,CASSLAGVDTQYF
.,TRBV7-3,.,TRBJ1-1,TGTGCCAGCAGCACTTTAGGGAGCCAAACTGAAGCTTTCTTT,CASSTLGSQTEAFF
TRBD1,TRBV30,.,TRBJ2-7,TGTGCCTGGACCGACAGGGCCGAGCAGTACTTC,CAWTDRAEQYF
TRBD2,TRBV7-6,.,TRBJ2-1,TGTGCCAGCAGCTTCAGTCCAGCGGGAGGGTTCAATGAGCAGTTCTTC,CASSFSPAGGFNEQFF
.,TRBV5-1,.,TRBJ2-7,TGCGCCAGCAGCCCCGGAGGGACAGCCTACGAGCAGTACTTC,CASSPGGTAYEQYF
TRBD1,TRBV27,.,TRBJ2-7,TGTGCCACCGGGACAGGAACCTACGAGCAGTACTTC,CATGTGTYEQYF
TRBD1,TRBV5-5,once,TRBJ2-3,TGTGCCAGCAGCTCATGGACAGGAAGCACAGATACGCAGTATTTT,CASSSWTGSTDTQYF
TRBD2,TRBV28,.,TRBJ2-2,TGTGCCAGCAACAGTATCCAACGCGGGAGGGCGTACACCGGGGAGCTGTTTTTT,CASNSIQRGRAYTGELFF
TRBD2,TRBV7-8,.,TRBJ2-7,TGTGCCAGCAGCTCCTCATGGAGCGGGAGCATTTACGAGCAGTACTTC,CASSSSWSGSIYEQYF
.,TRBV9,.,TRBJ1-6,TGTGCCAGCAGCGTCGAGACTCTTGATACCCGATATAATTCACCCCTCCACTTT,CASSVETLDTRYNSPLHF
.,TRBV6-1,few,TRBJ2-3,TGTGCCAGCACTGTCCGGGGAAGCACAGATACGCAGTATTTT,CASTVRGSTDTQYF
.,TRBV6-1,.,TRBJ1-1,TGTGCCAGCCCCTCGGCGGGGGGCACTGAAGCTTTCTTT,CASPSAGGTEAFF
TRBD2,TRBV2,.,TRBJ2-1,TGTGCCAGCGAGGCGGGAGGGCCCTACAATGAGCAGTTCTTC,CASEAGGPYNEQFF
.,TRBV12-5,.,TRBJ1-6,TGTGCTAGTGCTCCAGGGGATTCACCCCTCCACTTT,CASAPGDSPLHF
.,TRBV6-5,.,TRBJ1-5,TGTGCCAGCATGACAGGTAGCAATCAGCCCCAGCATTTT,CASMTGSNQPQHF
.,TRBV5-1,.,TRBJ2-1,TGCGCCAGCAGCCTAAGACCAACGGGAGTTTCATACAATGAGCAGTTCTTC,CASSLRPTGVSYNEQFF
TRBD1,TRBV12-5,.,TRBJ2-7,TGTGCTAGTGGTACCTCTCCGGGACAGCTCTACGAGCAGTACTTC,CASGTSPGQLYEQYF
.,TRBV6-5,.,TRBJ2-7,TGTGCCAGCAGTCCAGGAAGAGAACTAGGGGAGCAGTACTTC,CASSPGRELGEQYF
TRBD2,TRBV6-5,once,TRBJ2-3,TGTGCCAGCAGCTTAGCGGGGGGGCGGGCAGATACGCAGTATTTT,CASSLAGGRADTQYF
.,TRBV30,.,TRBJ1-2,TGTGCCTGGAGTCTATCCTATGGACTGAGGAATCGCTACACCTTC,CAWSLSYGLRNRYTF
TRBD1,TRBV9,.,TRBJ1-5,TGTGCCAGCAGCGAGACAGGGCTCGGTCAGCCCCAGCATTTT,CASSETGLGQPQHF
TRBD2,TRBV12-5,.,TRBJ2-7,TGTGCTAGTGGTTTTCGACTAGCGGGATACGAGCAGTACTTC,CASGFRLAGYEQYF
.,TRBV14,.,TRBJ1-2,TGTGCCAGCAGTATCGCGGGCTATGGCTACACCTTC,CASSIAGYGYTF
.,TRBV7-9,.,TRBJ2-5,TGTGCCAGCAGCTTAGCGGGGCTCGAGACCCAGTACTTC,CASSLAGLETQYF
.,TRBV6-1,.,TRBJ1-1,TGTGCCAGCAGTGAACGGGAAGACACTGAAGCTTTCTTT,CASSEREDTEAFF
.,TRBV15,few,TRBJ2-1,TGTGCCACCAGCAGAGATAGCGCTGGGCGGAATGAGCAGTTCTTC,CATSRDSAGRNEQFF
.,TRBV7-6,once,TRBJ2-5,TGTGCCAGCATCGCCAGGGGTAGAGAGACCCAGTACTTC,CASIARGRETQYF
TRBD1,TRBV6-5,.,TRBJ2-1,TGTGCCAGCAGTTACGGGCGGGACAGGGGGTACAATGAGCAGTTCTTC,CASSYGRDRGYNEQFF
TRBD1,TRBV6-5,.,TRBJ2-7,TGTGCCAGCAGTTCGCTGGACAGGGGGTACCACGAGCAGTACTTC,CASSSLDRGYHEQYF
TRBD1,TRBV5-1,once,TRBJ1-2,TGCGCCAGCAGCCGACAGGGGCTTAACTATGGCTACACCTTC,CASSRQGLNYGYTF
.,TRBV29-1,few,TRBJ2-2,TGCAGCGTTGCAGGGTTGACCGGGGAGCTGTTTTTT,CSVAGLTGELFF
.,TRBV7-9,.,TRBJ2-5,TGTGCCAGCAGCTTCTGGACAGTAAAAGAGACCCAGTACTTC,CASSFWTVKETQYF